This TCR beta chain emerged from a study of blood T cell repertoires in COVID-19. Study overall: Sites across the United States, Italy and Spain contributed samples from acute and convalescent COVID-19. In each case, the material was cDNA or gDNA derived from T cells, B-cell-depleted T cells, or PBMCs.

In the authors' methods: How many nucleated cells were present was estimated from reference gene primer amplification. The assay was immunoSEQ multiplex PCR, and TCRdb's table has in-frame clones only and misses some. V and J calls and clone size are as listed in that table; D and trimming were resolved from the DNA. The sample shows about 190,000 clones, roughly 89% of them seen only once. V was clipped by 1 base and J by 3 bases; unmatched bases: 0. The germline V gene encodes CDR1 SQVTM and CDR2 ANQGSEA. The CDR3 is 13 amino acids. The receptor was derived from a man between 40 and 49 years old with acute or convalescent COVID-19. The sample taken for sequencing was peripheral blood. This sequence joins TRBV29-1 and TRBJ2-3; 8 positions match TRBD2. The CDR3 protein is CSVEVAGTDTQYF. The DNA of the CDR3 is TGCAGCGTTGAAGTAGCGGGGACAGATACGCAGTATTTT.